Listed below are T cell receptor beta chains from one sample, sequenced in a study of metastatic and nonmetastatic thyroid tumors. Through MiXCR, TCRdb re-clonotyped the PCR reads. The sample lists around 50,000 clones; around 20% were seen once. Sequenced input: blood. The receptors derive from a male donor with papillary thyroid cancer or a benign thyroid nodule (not recorded which). Some clones in this sample may be carry-over from other donors' samples. Each CDR3 is given with its conserved first and last residue. The order of the fields is J gene, clone size, V gene, D gene, CDR3 DNA, CDR3 protein. D genes are given only for firm matches. Size values are once, few and many counts, or a class for expanded clones, and some rows have none.

j_gene: TRBJ1-2; abundance: few; v_gene: TRBV27; d_gene: .; CDR3nt: TGTGCCAGCAGTTTATCCCCTTCCGACCGAACTGCTAACTATGGCTACACCTTC; CDR3aa: CASSLSPSDRTANYGYTF
j_gene: TRBJ2-3; abundance: many; v_gene: TRBV2; d_gene: .; CDR3nt: TGTGCCAGCAGTGTCGGGGTCACAGATACGCAGTATTTT; CDR3aa: CASSVGVTDTQYF
j_gene: TRBJ2-3; abundance: many; v_gene: TRBV5-1; d_gene: .; CDR3nt: TGCGCCAGCAGCTTGAGAGGGGAGGGCACAGATACGCAGTATTTT; CDR3aa: CASSLRGEGTDTQYF
j_gene: TRBJ2-5; abundance: .; v_gene: TRBV3-1; d_gene: .; CDR3nt: TGTGCCAGCAGCCACGGAAACACTCCAGGGACACAAGAGACCCAGTACTTC; CDR3aa: CASSHGNTPGTQETQYF
j_gene: TRBJ1-5; abundance: .; v_gene: TRBV5-6; d_gene: TRBD1; CDR3nt: TGTGCCAGCAGCTTGGGAGGGGACAGGGGGCCAGAAGGCAATCAGCCCCAGCATTTT; CDR3aa: CASSLGGDRGPEGNQPQHF
j_gene: TRBJ2-1; abundance: many; v_gene: TRBV11-2; d_gene: .; CDR3nt: TGTGCCAGCAGCCCACGGGTACCGGGGAATGAGCAGTTCTTC; CDR3aa: CASSPRVPGNEQFF
j_gene: TRBJ2-7; abundance: .; v_gene: TRBV7-9; d_gene: TRBD1; CDR3nt: TGTGCCAGCAGCCCCGGAGACAGGGCCCACGAGCAGTACTTC; CDR3aa: CASSPGDRAHEQYF
j_gene: TRBJ2-1; abundance: .; v_gene: TRBV7-3; d_gene: .; CDR3nt: TGTGCCAGCAGCTTACAGTGGTCCGACAATGAGCAGTTCTTC; CDR3aa: CASSLQWSDNEQFF
j_gene: TRBJ2-7; abundance: many; v_gene: TRBV18; d_gene: .; CDR3nt: TGTGCCAGCTCACCTAGCGAGGGGAGGGGGGCCTACGAGCAGTACTTC; CDR3aa: CASSPSEGRGAYEQYF
j_gene: TRBJ1-2; abundance: .; v_gene: TRBV14; d_gene: TRBD1; CDR3nt: TGTGCCAGCAGCCCCCGACAGGGGGATGGCTACACCTTC; CDR3aa: CASSPRQGDGYTF
j_gene: TRBJ1-2; abundance: .; v_gene: TRBV30; d_gene: TRBD1; CDR3nt: TGTGCCTGGAGGGAGGACAGGGGGCTTGGCTACACCTTC; CDR3aa: CAWREDRGLGYTF
j_gene: TRBJ1-4; abundance: .; v_gene: TRBV20-1; d_gene: TRBD1; CDR3nt: TGCAGTGCTAGGGGGACAGGGGGTGAAAAACTGTTTTTT; CDR3aa: CSARGTGGEKLFF
j_gene: TRBJ1-6; abundance: .; v_gene: TRBV18; d_gene: TRBD1; CDR3nt: TGTGCCAGCTCACCGCGGACAGGGTCTTATTCACCCCTCCACTTT; CDR3aa: CASSPRTGSYSPLHF
j_gene: TRBJ1-6; abundance: many; v_gene: TRBV4-1; d_gene: .; CDR3nt: TGCGCCAGCAGCCAACCGACCAAAGGGAATTCACCCCTCCACTTT; CDR3aa: CASSQPTKGNSPLHF
j_gene: TRBJ2-7; abundance: few; v_gene: TRBV12-3/TRBV12-4; d_gene: TRBD2; CDR3nt: TGTGCCAGCAGTGGTCGACTAGCGGGAGCCAGAGAGCAGTACTTC; CDR3aa: CASSGRLAGAREQYF
j_gene: TRBJ1-5; abundance: many; v_gene: TRBV4-1; d_gene: TRBD1; CDR3nt: TGCGCCAGCGCTGACAGGGGGAATCAGCCCCAGCATTTT; CDR3aa: CASADRGNQPQHF
j_gene: TRBJ2-1; abundance: .; v_gene: TRBV18; d_gene: TRBD2; CDR3nt: TGTGCCAGCTCACCAGACCTAGCGGGAGTGGGCAATGAGCAGTTCTTC; CDR3aa: CASSPDLAGVGNEQFF
j_gene: TRBJ2-1; abundance: many; v_gene: TRBV20-1; d_gene: TRBD2; CDR3nt: TGCAGTGTTAGAGAGTTTAGCGGGAGCCTGGGTGAGCAGTTCTTC; CDR3aa: CSVREFSGSLGEQFF
j_gene: TRBJ2-7; abundance: many; v_gene: TRBV10-1; d_gene: .; CDR3nt: TGCGCCAGCAGCCTGACAGCGTCCGACGAGCAGTACTTC; CDR3aa: CASSLTASDEQYF
j_gene: TRBJ1-1; abundance: many; v_gene: TRBV4-2; d_gene: .; CDR3nt: TGTGCCAGCAGCCACCCCGGGAACACTGAAGCTTTCTTT; CDR3aa: CASSHPGNTEAFF
j_gene: TRBJ2-1; abundance: many; v_gene: TRBV12-3/TRBV12-4; d_gene: .; CDR3nt: TGTGCCAGCAGTGATCTAGCGCGCCATGAGCAGTTCTTC; CDR3aa: CASSDLARHEQFF
j_gene: TRBJ2-3; abundance: .; v_gene: TRBV11-2; d_gene: .; CDR3nt: TGTGCCAGCAGCCCCCTTCCTAGCACAGATACGCAGTATTTT; CDR3aa: CASSPLPSTDTQYF
j_gene: TRBJ2-1; abundance: .; v_gene: TRBV5-6; d_gene: .; CDR3nt: TGTGCCAGCAGCTTGCGGGGTGGAATCCTGCGCAATGAGCAGTTCTTC; CDR3aa: CASSLRGGILRNEQFF
j_gene: TRBJ2-7; abundance: many; v_gene: TRBV2; d_gene: .; CDR3nt: TGTGCCAGCAGTACTTGGGACTCCCCCTACGAGCAGTACTTC; CDR3aa: CASSTWDSPYEQYF
j_gene: TRBJ2-1; abundance: many; v_gene: TRBV18; d_gene: TRBD2; CDR3nt: TGTGCCAGCTCACCCTATTTACCTCAGGGACTAGCGGGAGGCTACAATGAGCAGTTCTTC; CDR3aa: CASSPYLPQGLAGGYNEQFF
j_gene: TRBJ1-2; abundance: .; v_gene: TRBV5-4; d_gene: .; CDR3nt: TGTGCCAGCAGCTTAGGAGGGTCCTCGGGCTACACCTTC; CDR3aa: CASSLGGSSGYTF
j_gene: TRBJ1-1; abundance: .; v_gene: TRBV6-1; d_gene: TRBD1; CDR3nt: TGTGCCAGCAAGGTACAGGGGATGAACACTGAAGCTTTCTTT; CDR3aa: CASKVQGMNTEAFF
j_gene: TRBJ2-7; abundance: .; v_gene: TRBV5-1; d_gene: .; CDR3nt: TGCGCCAGCAGCTTGGAGCGACTGGCGGATGAGCAGTACTTC; CDR3aa: CASSLERLADEQYF
j_gene: TRBJ1-1; abundance: many; v_gene: TRBV25-1; d_gene: .; CDR3nt: TGTGCCAGCAGAATGACAGGACTGCTGAACACTGGAGCTTTCTTT; CDR3aa: CASRMTGLLNTGAFF
j_gene: TRBJ1-1; abundance: .; v_gene: TRBV7-2; d_gene: TRBD1; CDR3nt: TGTGCCAGCAGCCCCCAGGCACAGGGGGGAACTGAAGCTTTCTTT; CDR3aa: CASSPQAQGGTEAFF
j_gene: TRBJ2-7; abundance: many; v_gene: TRBV7-2; d_gene: .; CDR3nt: TGTGCCAGCAGCCAGCAGACAGGTTTTTACGAGCAGTACTTC; CDR3aa: CASSQQTGFYEQYF
j_gene: TRBJ1-3; abundance: .; v_gene: TRBV11-1; d_gene: .; CDR3nt: TGTGCCAGCAGCCATCCTCCCGGCGACTCTGTAAACACCATATATTTT; CDR3aa: CASSHPPGDSVNTIYF
j_gene: TRBJ1-2; abundance: .; v_gene: TRBV5-1; d_gene: .; CDR3nt: TGCGCCAGCAGCTTGGAGGGCGTCTATGGCTACACCTTC; CDR3aa: CASSLEGVYGYTF
j_gene: TRBJ1-3; abundance: .; v_gene: TRBV28; d_gene: .; CDR3nt: TGTGCCAGCAGTTTATGGACAGGCCTTAGCTCTGGAAACAACATATATTTT; CDR3aa: CASSLWTGLSSGNNIYF
j_gene: TRBJ1-4; abundance: many; v_gene: TRBV30; d_gene: .; CDR3nt: TGTGCCTTGGGGGAGAGTGAAAAACTGTTTTTT; CDR3aa: CALGESEKLFF
j_gene: TRBJ2-5; abundance: many; v_gene: TRBV2; d_gene: .; CDR3nt: TGTGCCAGCAGGGGAGGAGAGACCCAGTACTTC; CDR3aa: CASRGGETQYF
j_gene: TRBJ2-2; abundance: .; v_gene: TRBV6-4; d_gene: .; CDR3nt: TGTGCCAGCAGTGACTCAGGGGGCACCGGGGAGCTGTTTTTT; CDR3aa: CASSDSGGTGELFF
j_gene: TRBJ2-5; abundance: many; v_gene: TRBV7-9; d_gene: .; CDR3nt: TGTGCCAGCAGCTTATATGGGGGGGCCGGACAAGAGACCCAGTACTTC; CDR3aa: CASSLYGGAGQETQYF
j_gene: TRBJ2-5; abundance: many; v_gene: TRBV7-8; d_gene: .; CDR3nt: TGTGCCAGCAGCGAACAAGAGACCCAGTACTTC; CDR3aa: CASSEQETQYF
j_gene: TRBJ1-1; abundance: many; v_gene: TRBV15; d_gene: TRBD1; CDR3nt: TGTGCCACCAGCAGAGGACAGGGAAGAATCACTGAAGCTTTCTTT; CDR3aa: CATSRGQGRITEAFF
j_gene: TRBJ2-3; abundance: many; v_gene: TRBV5-1; d_gene: TRBD1; CDR3nt: TGCGCCAGCAGCATAGGACAGGGGGCAGATACGCAGTATTTT; CDR3aa: CASSIGQGADTQYF
j_gene: TRBJ1-6; abundance: few; v_gene: TRBV19; d_gene: TRBD1; CDR3nt: TGTGCCAGTAGTAAAACAGGGGATTCACCCCTCCACTTT; CDR3aa: CASSKTGDSPLHF
j_gene: TRBJ2-1; abundance: few; v_gene: TRBV24-1; d_gene: TRBD2; CDR3nt: TGTGCCACCAGTGATCAGCTCAAGCGGGAGGACAATGAGCAGTTCTTC; CDR3aa: CATSDQLKREDNEQFF
j_gene: TRBJ2-7; abundance: many; v_gene: TRBV2; d_gene: .; CDR3nt: TGTGCCAGCACTCGGGTTAACTACGAGCAGTACTTC; CDR3aa: CASTRVNYEQYF
j_gene: TRBJ1-2; abundance: many; v_gene: TRBV7-8; d_gene: .; CDR3nt: TGTGCCAGCCGACGGGACGTCGGCTATTCTGGCTACACCTTC; CDR3aa: CASRRDVGYSGYTF
j_gene: TRBJ1-5; abundance: many; v_gene: TRBV20-1; d_gene: TRBD1; CDR3nt: TGCAGTGCTTTGACAGGGGCAGAACAGCCCCAGCATTTT; CDR3aa: CSALTGAEQPQHF
j_gene: TRBJ2-1; abundance: .; v_gene: TRBV27; d_gene: .; CDR3nt: TGTGCCAGCAGTTTAAAAAGTAACAATGAGCAGTTCTTC; CDR3aa: CASSLKSNNEQFF
j_gene: TRBJ1-3; abundance: many; v_gene: TRBV3-1; d_gene: .; CDR3nt: TGTGCCAGCAGCCGTACCCCGCCGGGAAACATCATATATTTT; CDR3aa: CASSRTPPGNIIYF
j_gene: TRBJ1-5; abundance: .; v_gene: TRBV20-1; d_gene: TRBD1; CDR3nt: TGCAGTGCTAGAACCGGGACAGGGGTCGATCTTCAGCCCCAGCATTTT; CDR3aa: CSARTGTGVDLQPQHF
j_gene: TRBJ1-2; abundance: .; v_gene: TRBV12-3/TRBV12-4; d_gene: .; CDR3nt: TGTGCCAGCAGTATCCGTGACATACCTGGCTACACCTTC; CDR3aa: CASSIRDIPGYTF
j_gene: TRBJ1-3; abundance: many; v_gene: TRBV6-1; d_gene: .; CDR3nt: TGTGCCAGCAGTTTGGACAGAAACACCATATATTTT; CDR3aa: CASSLDRNTIYF
j_gene: TRBJ1-3; abundance: many; v_gene: TRBV19; d_gene: .; CDR3nt: TGTGCCAGTAGTATACAGGGGAGGAACACCATATATTTT; CDR3aa: CASSIQGRNTIYF
j_gene: TRBJ1-1; abundance: many; v_gene: TRBV20-1; d_gene: .; CDR3nt: TGCAGTGCGTTATTACCAGGGGACCTCGACACTGAAGCTTTCTTT; CDR3aa: CSALLPGDLDTEAFF
j_gene: TRBJ2-3; abundance: .; v_gene: TRBV2; d_gene: .; CDR3nt: TGTGCCAGCAGCCCCGGGGGAGGATCAGATACGCAGTATTTT; CDR3aa: CASSPGGGSDTQYF
j_gene: TRBJ1-1; abundance: once; v_gene: TRBV7-8; d_gene: .; CDR3nt: TGTGCCAGCAGCTTAGCACGGACAGCTCGTGGCACTGAAGCTTTCTTT; CDR3aa: CASSLARTARGTEAFF